The clone carrying this T cell receptor (beta chain) occurred a few times. The sample belongs to a study of early T cells in non-severe SARS-CoV-2 infection. Study summary: Chains were not paired, and sequencing was done on bulk RNA from unsorted whole blood.

Trimming cost V 3 bases and J 4 bases, with 16 bases left between them. Germline V gene sequence: CDR1 LNHDA, CDR2 SQIVND (reference sequence). The CDR3 sequence is 16 residues long. Attachment of unique molecular identifiers to individual cDNA molecules was performed. MiXCR, applied by TCRdb to the 5' RACE reads, yields one record per CDR3 protein. The sample contains about 68,000 distinct CDR3 sequences, approximately 11% of which appear only once. The sample was whole blood. This TCR came from an adult who was a healthcare worker with PCR-confirmed SARS-CoV-2 infection or an uninfected control (not recorded which). The chain has TRBV19 and TRBJ1-5; D is uncertain. In DNA, the CDR3 is TGTGCCAGTAGTATCGGGCGAAGGGTATCGAATCAGCCCCAGCATTTT. Protein sequence: CASSIGRRVSNQPQHF.